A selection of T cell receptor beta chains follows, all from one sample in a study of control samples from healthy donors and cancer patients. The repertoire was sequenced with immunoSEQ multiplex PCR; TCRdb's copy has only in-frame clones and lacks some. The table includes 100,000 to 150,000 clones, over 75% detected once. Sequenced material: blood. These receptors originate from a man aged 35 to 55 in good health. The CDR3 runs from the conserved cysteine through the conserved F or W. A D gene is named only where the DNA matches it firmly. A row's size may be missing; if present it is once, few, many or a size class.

TGTGCCAGTAGTAACCCTCCGGGACTAGCGGGGGACGATACGCAGTATTTT	CASSNPPGLAGDDTQYF	TRBJ2-3	TRBV19	TRBD2	-
TGTGCCAGCTCACCACCCCGGGGACAGGGGAGAAAACTGTTTTTT	CASSPPRGQGRKLFF	TRBJ1-4	TRBV18	TRBD1	-
TGTGCCAGCAGGCCCCCTGGGGCCCCAGTCCACGAGCAGTACTTC	CASRPPGAPVHEQYF	TRBJ2-7	TRBV5-4	-	-
TGTGCCAGCAGCCAATCTCTACCTGGGGGAGAAAAACTGTTTTTT	CASSQSLPGGEKLFF	TRBJ1-4	TRBV3-1/TRBV3-2	-	-
TGCGCCAGCAGCCAAGGTACCTCGGGAAACACCATATATTTT	CASSQGTSGNTIYF	TRBJ1-3	TRBV4-1	-	-
TGTGCCAGCAGCTACAGATCCTCGAACAGGGGGCATGGCTACACCTTC	CASSYRSSNRGHGYTF	TRBJ1-2	TRBV7-9	TRBD1	-
TGCGCCAGCAGCCCTAGACCCACCGGGGAGCTGTTTTTT	CASSPRPTGELFF	TRBJ2-2	TRBV5-1	-	-
TGTGCCAGCAGTGAGGTGGAAGATACGCAGTATTTT	CASSEVEDTQYF	TRBJ2-3	TRBV2	-	-
TGTGCCAGCAGCCGTAAGTCTCAAGGGAACGAAAAACTGTTTTTT	CASSRKSQGNEKLFF	TRBJ1-4	TRBV7-2	-	once
TGTGCCAGCAGCCCCTCGGGGGAGGCTGAAGCTTTCTTT	CASSPSGEAEAFF	TRBJ1-1	TRBV7-3	-	-
TGTGCCAGCAGTGAAGTCTGGGGGTATAATTCACCCCTCCACTTT	CASSEVWGYNSPLHF	TRBJ1-6	TRBV6-1	-	once
TGTGCCAGTAGTTCCCGACAGGGTTACAATCAGCCCCAGCATTTT	CASSSRQGYNQPQHF	TRBJ1-5	TRBV19	TRBD1	once
TGTGCCAGCAGCCACAATCGGGAAAGGCACTATGGCTACACCTTC	CASSHNRERHYGYTF	TRBJ1-2	TRBV7-9	-	-
TGTGCCGGGAGGCTGGGAGCGCAAACTGAAGCTTTCTTT	CAGRLGAQTEAFF	TRBJ1-1	TRBV30	-	-
TGTGCCAGCAGTGGACCCTCAGGGGGATACCTCGGCTACACCTTC	CASSGPSGGYLGYTF	TRBJ1-2	TRBV25-1	TRBD1	-
TGTGCCAGCGCCGGAGACTCCTACGAGCAGTACTTC	CASAGDSYEQYF	TRBJ2-7	TRBV6-5	-	-
TGTGCCAGCAGCAGGGGTTTGGCAGATACGCAGTATTTT	CASSRGLADTQYF	TRBJ2-3	TRBV7-2	-	-
TGTGCCAGCAGCTTAGCTTCACAACAGGGCTACGAGCAGTACTTC	CASSLASQQGYEQYF	TRBJ2-7	TRBV11-3	-	-
TGTGCCAGCTCGTCGGACAGTCTGGGACGGGGCTATGGCTACACCTTC	CASSSDSLGRGYGYTF	TRBJ1-2	TRBV18	-	-
TGTGCCAGCAGCTTGAGACAGCACTATGGCTACACCTTC	CASSLRQHYGYTF	TRBJ1-2	TRBV5-6	-	once